The entry that follows covers one T cell receptor beta chain sequence. The record originates from a study of neoadjuvant anti-PD-1 for oral cavity cancer. Germline values: CDR1 DFQATT, CDR2 SNEGSKA (reference sequence). The CDR3 sequence is 11 residues long. Losses at the gene ends were 5 bases for V and 4 bases for J; bases not matched to a gene: 1. Stated time point: after neoadjuvant nivolumab, at surgical resection. Some clones are missing from TCRdb's copy, which holds only in-frame ones; the method was immunoSEQ multiplex PCR. The data show approximately 13,000 clones, with just under 70% seen just once and approximately 3% held by the top ten.

Material: PBMCs, obtained after nivolumab (anti-PD-1) treatment. The V call is TRBV20-1, the J call TRBJ1-1; TRBD1 matches at 7 bases. The sequence derives from a person aged 40-85 years with oral cavity squamous cell carcinoma. The CDR3 region has the DNA TGCAGTGCTTCAGGGGGCACTGAAGCTTTCTTT. Translation: CSASGGTEAFF.